This T cell receptor beta chain was captured by sequencing in a study of patients and donors after allogeneic stem cell transplantation (TCRdb year 2020). Receptor libraries were prepared by RT-PCR. The reads were generated on a NextSeq 550. The public reads were run again by TCRdb, first through fastp at Q25 and then through MiXCR, and only productive beta chains were kept. Each record represents a unique CDR3 protein, reported with the most common genes and DNA among its rows. The sample table records hundreds of thousands of distinct CDR3 sequences; 16% of these occur just once. The leading ten clones occupy just over 7% of the sample. The CDR3, from cysteine to phenylalanine, totals 15 residues. Only the CDR3 part of the read is kept: 45 bases, read in frame from the first base. V sheds 4 bases and J sheds 8 bases, leaving 21 bases between their ends. The germline V gene (reference sequence) gives CDR1 as SGHKS and CDR2 as YYEKEE.

About this clonotype: Its antigen is unknown. There are no base qualities to consult, and no much larger clone falls within one base.

The TCR sequence derives from a human donor who was either an allogeneic HSCT recipient or a stem cell or donor lymphocyte infusion donor (not recorded which). It is not recorded whose cells these are; they may come from a transplant donor. The receptor chain draws on TRBV5-5 and TRBJ1-1; perhaps TRBD1 is the D gene, with 6 bases matching. The specimen was blood, either unsorted or a sorted T cell fraction (not recorded which). Here is the DNA: TGTGCCAGCAGCGAACAGGGATGGGAAACTGGGGAAGCTTTCTTT. It translates to CASSEQGWETGEAFF.